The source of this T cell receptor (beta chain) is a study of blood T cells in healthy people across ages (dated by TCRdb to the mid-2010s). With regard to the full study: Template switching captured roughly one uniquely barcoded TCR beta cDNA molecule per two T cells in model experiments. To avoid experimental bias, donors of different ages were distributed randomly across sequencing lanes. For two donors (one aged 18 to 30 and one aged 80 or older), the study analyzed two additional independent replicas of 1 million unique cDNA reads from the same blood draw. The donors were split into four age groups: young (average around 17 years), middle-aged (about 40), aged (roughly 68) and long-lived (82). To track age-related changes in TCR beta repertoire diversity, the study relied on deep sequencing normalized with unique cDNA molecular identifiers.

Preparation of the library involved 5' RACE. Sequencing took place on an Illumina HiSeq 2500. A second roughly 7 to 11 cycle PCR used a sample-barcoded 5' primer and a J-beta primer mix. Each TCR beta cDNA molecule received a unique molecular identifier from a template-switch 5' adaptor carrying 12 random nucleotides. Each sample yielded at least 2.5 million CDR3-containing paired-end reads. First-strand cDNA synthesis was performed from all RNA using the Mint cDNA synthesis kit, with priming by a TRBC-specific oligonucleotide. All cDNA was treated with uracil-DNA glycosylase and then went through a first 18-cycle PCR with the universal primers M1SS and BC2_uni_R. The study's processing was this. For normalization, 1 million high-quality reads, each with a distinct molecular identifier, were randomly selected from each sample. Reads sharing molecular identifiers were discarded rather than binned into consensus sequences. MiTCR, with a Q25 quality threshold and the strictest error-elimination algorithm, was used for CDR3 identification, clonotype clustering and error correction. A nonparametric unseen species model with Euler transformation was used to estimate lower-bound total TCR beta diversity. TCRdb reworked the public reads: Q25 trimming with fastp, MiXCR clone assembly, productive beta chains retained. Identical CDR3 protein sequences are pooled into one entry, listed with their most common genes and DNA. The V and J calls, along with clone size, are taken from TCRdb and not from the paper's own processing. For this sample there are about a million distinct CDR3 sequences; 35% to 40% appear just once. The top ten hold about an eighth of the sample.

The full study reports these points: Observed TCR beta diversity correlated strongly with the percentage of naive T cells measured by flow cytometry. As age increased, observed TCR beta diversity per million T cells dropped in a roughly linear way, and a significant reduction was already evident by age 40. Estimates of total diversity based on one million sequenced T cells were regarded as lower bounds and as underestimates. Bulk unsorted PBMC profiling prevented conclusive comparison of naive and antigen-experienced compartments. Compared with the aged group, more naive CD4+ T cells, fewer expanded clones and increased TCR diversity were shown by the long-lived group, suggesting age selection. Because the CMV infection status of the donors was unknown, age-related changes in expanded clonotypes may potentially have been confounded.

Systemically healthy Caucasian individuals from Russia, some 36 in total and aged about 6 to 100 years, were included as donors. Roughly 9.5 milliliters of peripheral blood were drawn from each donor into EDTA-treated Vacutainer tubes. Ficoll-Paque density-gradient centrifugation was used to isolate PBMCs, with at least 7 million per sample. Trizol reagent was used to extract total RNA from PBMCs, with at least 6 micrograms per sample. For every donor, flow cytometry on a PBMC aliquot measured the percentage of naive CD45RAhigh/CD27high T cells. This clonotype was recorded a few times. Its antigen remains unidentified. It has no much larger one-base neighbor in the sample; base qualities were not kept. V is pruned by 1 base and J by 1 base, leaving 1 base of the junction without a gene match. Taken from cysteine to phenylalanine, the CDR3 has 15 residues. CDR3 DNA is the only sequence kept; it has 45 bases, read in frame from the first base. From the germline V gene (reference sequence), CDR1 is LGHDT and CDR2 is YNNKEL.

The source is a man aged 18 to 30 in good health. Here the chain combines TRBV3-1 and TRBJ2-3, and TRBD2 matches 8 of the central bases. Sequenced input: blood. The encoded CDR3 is CASSQAGGRTDTQYF. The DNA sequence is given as TGTGCCAGCAGCCAAGCGGGGGGGCGCACAGATACGCAGTATTTT.